This record covers a single TCR beta chain. No antigen is known for it. The record originates from a study of cytomegalovirus exposure and HLA in healthy donors. Study information: A preliminary data release comprised 80 million or so unique TCRs obtained from HLA-typed donors.

PCR employed 60 Vbeta and 13 Jbeta primers. Clones were sequenced by immunoSEQ multiplex PCR, and TCRdb holds only the in-frame ones, with some missing. The sample consists of approximately 120,000 clones, 72% of them appearing once. The CDR3 covers 14 residues. The germline V gene encodes CDR1 SGHAT and CDR2 FQNNGV. Trimming pared 0 bases from V and 3 bases from J, leaving 8 bases between. Findings of the study overall: Reportedly, TCR beta sequences accurately predicted HLA-A and HLA-B alleles in most subjects.

This receptor was taken from a young man in good health and CMV-seronegative. The chain couples TRBV11-2 to TRBJ1-2; weak D call: TRBD1 (5 bases). The sequencing input was PBMCs. The CDR3 spells CASSLDRADYGYTF. The CDR3 DNA follows: TGTGCCAGCAGCTTAGACAGGGCTGACTATGGCTACACCTTC.